This note documents a single T cell receptor beta chain sequence. Its antigen target is currently unknown. Per-nucleotide qualities are absent, and no much larger clonotype sits a single base away. The immunoSEQ Assay was the method used to sequence TCRbeta CDR3 regions. After extraction, genomic DNA underwent amplification by bias-controlled multiplex PCR, followed by high-throughput sequencing. Under the source paper's analysis protocol: Collapsing and filtering of sequences were performed to quantify the absolute abundance of each unique TCRbeta CDR3 region. T cell fraction was estimated by normalizing TCRbeta template counts to usable DNA, which was measured by amplifying reference genes present in all nucleated cells. Repertoire TCRs were annotated as SARS-CoV-2-specific when V gene, CDR3 amino acid sequence and J gene were exactly matched to a known reactive TCR set. The reference SARS-CoV-2 TCR set was obtained from MIRA and was filtered for enrichment in COVID-19-positive ImmuneCODE repertoires, whereby public or cross-reactive TCRs were removed. Drawing on the MIRA antigens, annotated TCRs were analysed further at the level of specific ORF or position within ORF. Depth was the summed frequency of annotated unique rearrangements, while breadth was defined as annotated unique rearrangements over total unique productive rearrangements. Group comparisons of TCR breadth used two-sided Wilcoxon rank-sum tests. In TCRdb, the immuneACCESS table is reduced to in-frame sequences with V and J assigned. These tables do not hold every clone; where another copy was compared, an unresolved V gene accounts for under half, and the others remain unexplained. Clone size and the V and J calls come from that table; the DNA yielded D and trimming. This sample has roughly 420,000 clones in its table, and approximately 89% of those were observed once. The ten biggest clones cover about 2.5% of the sample.

This sample was taken from a study of Ad26.COV2.S vaccination and SARS-CoV-2 variants (TCRdb year 2021). About the investigation overall: Vaccine-arm donors were drawn from COV1001, a multicentre, randomized, double-blind, placebo-controlled phase I-IIa trial of Ad26.COV2.S in healthy adults. TCRbeta repertoire sequencing served as the tool for gauging how specific and how broad the SARS-CoV-2-reactive T cell receptors were following Ad26.COV2.S vaccination. Dosing of Ad26.COV2.S was intramuscular, at either 5x10^10 or 1x10^11 viral particles, delivered as one shot or as two shots spaced 56 days apart. The TCR-sequenced set comprised about 32 samples: approximately 19 Ad26.COV2.S vaccine recipients, 5 placebo recipients and 8 SARS-CoV-2 convalescent individuals. Investigators did not know the trial group allocation while performing experiments and assessing outcomes. Trial participants were randomized into five groups of five: low-dose or high-dose Ad26.COV2.S given once or twice, or placebo on both occasions.

According to the study, the label for this sample's treatment or condition signals: some 19 received Ad26.COV2.S at low or high dose, single or two shots; about 5 received placebo; per-sample allocation not given. For vaccine and placebo recipients, repertoires were sequenced using samples collected on day 63 after the first injection. In Cohort 1b, about 27 adults aged 18-55 years were enrolled at a single site in Boston, USA, between 29 July and 7 August 2020. Ad26.COV2.S was a replication-incompetent adenovirus type 26 vector that expressed a prefusion-stabilized SARS-CoV-2 spike protein derived from the original Wuhan strain. From the cysteine up to the phenylalanine, the CDR3 has a length of 14 residues. Only CDR3 DNA is held: 42 bases, read in frame from base 1. The CDR1 and CDR2 encoded by the germline V gene (reference sequence) are SEHNR and FQNEAQ. V is pared back by 2 bases and J by 7 bases, with 12 bases lying between the germline termini.

What the authors observed across the whole study: The study lacked the statistical power to compare responses across vaccine doses or regimens. According to the authors, total T cell responses may have been underestimated by the TCR breadth and depth analyses. Higher spike-specific TCR breadth was observed in Ad26.COV2.S recipients than in placebo recipients (P = 0.0014). Vaccine and placebo recipients had similar non-spike TCR breadth, a finding consistent with the vaccine containing only spike. Substantial breadth of spike-specific CD8+ and CD4+ T cell responses was reported after vaccination.

Sequenced material: peripheral blood, taken in a trial of Ad26.COV2.S vaccine versus placebo. This sequence was found in a person between 18 and 65 years old who received the Ad26.COV2.S COVID-19 vaccine or a placebo. The rearrangement combines TRBV7-9 with TRBJ2-1; no D segment can be confidently identified. The CDR3 reads as follows: CASSLTVVGNEQFF. The nucleotides are TGTGCCAGCAGCTTAACAGTGGTCGGGAATGAGCAGTTCTTC.